This entry features one T cell receptor beta chain sequence. TEMRA cells were FACS-enriched, and CD8+ and CD4+ T cells were isolated negatively. Random hexamers served to reverse transcribe roughly 0.5 to 1 ug RNA. Multiplex PCR with immunoSEQ amplified the TCR beta CDR3 across 54 Vbeta and 13 Jbeta. TCRdb independently ran MiXCR on the immunoSEQ multiplex PCR reads; one entry per CDR3 protein. The sample has about 210,000 distinct CDR3 sequences; approximately 94% are singletons. This sample is part of a study of CD8 T cells in Susac syndrome. Material: CD4+ T cells from PBMCs. This clonotype was obtained from a human donor in good health.

CDR3 sequence reads: CSVDLPTGFDTF. CDR3 nucleotides: TGCAGCGTAGACCTCCCGACAGGTTTTGACACCTTC. This chain connects TRBV29-1 to TRBJ1-2, with D possibly TRBD1 on 6 matching bases. The CDR3 is 12 residues long. From germline, CDR1 is SQVTM and CDR2 ANQGSEA. Trimming took off 6 bases at V and 12 bases at J, with 20 bases between the two ends.